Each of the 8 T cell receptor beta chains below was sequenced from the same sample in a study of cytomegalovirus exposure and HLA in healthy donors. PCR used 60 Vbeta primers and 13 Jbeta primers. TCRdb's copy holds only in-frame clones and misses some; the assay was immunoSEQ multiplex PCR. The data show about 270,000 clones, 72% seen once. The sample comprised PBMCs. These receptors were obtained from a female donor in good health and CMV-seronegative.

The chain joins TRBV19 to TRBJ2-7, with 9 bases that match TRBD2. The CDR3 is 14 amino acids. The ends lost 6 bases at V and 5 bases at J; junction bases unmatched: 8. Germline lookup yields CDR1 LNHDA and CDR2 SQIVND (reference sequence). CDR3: CASRSLAGDHEQYF. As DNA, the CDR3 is TGTGCCAGTAGATCTTTAGCGGGAGACCACGAGCAGTACTTC.

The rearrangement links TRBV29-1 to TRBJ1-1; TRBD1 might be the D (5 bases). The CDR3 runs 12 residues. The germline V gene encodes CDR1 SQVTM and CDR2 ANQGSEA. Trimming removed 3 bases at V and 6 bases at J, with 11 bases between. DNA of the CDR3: TGCAGCGTTGATAAAGGAGGGGCTGAAGCTTTCTTT. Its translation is CSVDKGGAEAFF.

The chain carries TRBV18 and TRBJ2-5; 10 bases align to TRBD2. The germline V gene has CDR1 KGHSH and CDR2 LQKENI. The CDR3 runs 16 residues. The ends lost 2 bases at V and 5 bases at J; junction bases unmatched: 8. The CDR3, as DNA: TGTGCCAGCTCACCAGTTTTAGCGGGAGGAGAGGAGACCCAGTACTTC. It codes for CASSPVLAGGEETQYF.

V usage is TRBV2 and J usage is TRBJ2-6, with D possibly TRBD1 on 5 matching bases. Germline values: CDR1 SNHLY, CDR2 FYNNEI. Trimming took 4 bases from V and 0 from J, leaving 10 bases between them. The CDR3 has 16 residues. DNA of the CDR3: TGTGCCAGCAGTGTAACAGGAGTCTCTGGGGCCAACGTCCTGACTTTC. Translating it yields CASSVTGVSGANVLTF.

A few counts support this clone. The CDR3 DNA reads TGTGCCAGCAGTCAGGGGGGCCTTCACACAGATACGCAGTATTTT. Amino acid sequence: CASSQGGLHTDTQYF. This chain links TRBV27 with TRBJ2-3, with D tentatively TRBD1 (7 bases). The V gene's germline CDR1 is MNHEY and CDR2 SMNVEV (reference sequence). V shed 5 bases and J shed 2 bases, with 14 bases lying between them. This CDR3 has 15 amino acids.

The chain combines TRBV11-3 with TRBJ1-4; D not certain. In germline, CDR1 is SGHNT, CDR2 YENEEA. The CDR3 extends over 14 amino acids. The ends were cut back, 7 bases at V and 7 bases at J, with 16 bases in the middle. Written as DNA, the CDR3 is TGTGCCAGCACCCCCCGGGAACTTTGTGAAAAACTGTTTTTT. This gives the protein CASTPRELCEKLFF.

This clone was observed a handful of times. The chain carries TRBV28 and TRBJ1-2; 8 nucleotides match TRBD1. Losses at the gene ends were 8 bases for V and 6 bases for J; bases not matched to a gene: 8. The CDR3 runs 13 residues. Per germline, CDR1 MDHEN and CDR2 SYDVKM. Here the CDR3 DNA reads TGTGCCAGCCGGGACGGGACAGGCGATGGCTACACCTTC. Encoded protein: CASRDGTGDGYTF.

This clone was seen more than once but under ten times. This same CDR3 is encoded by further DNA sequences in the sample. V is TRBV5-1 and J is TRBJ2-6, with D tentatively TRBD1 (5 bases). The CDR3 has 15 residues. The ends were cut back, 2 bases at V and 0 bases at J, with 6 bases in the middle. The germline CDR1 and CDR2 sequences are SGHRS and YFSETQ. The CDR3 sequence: CASSFDSSGANVLTF. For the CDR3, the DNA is TGCGCCAGCAGCTTCGACAGCTCTGGGGCCAACGTCCTGACTTTC.